This T cell receptor (beta chain) was captured in a study of PD-1 and CTLA-4 blockade in melanoma. The CDR3 has 11 amino acids. The V gene lost 8 bases and the J gene lost 7 bases, with 12 bases spanning the gap. Germline CDR1 is MGHDK and CDR2 is SYGVNS. Repertoires were generated with immunoSEQ multiplex PCR, while TCRdb's copy carries only in-frame clones and drops some. The repertoire has about 28,000 clones, more than 85% of them found once; the top ten carry over 6.5%. The origin of this receptor is a human donor with melanoma. The chain recombines TRBV25-1 with TRBJ2-7; either TRBD1 or TRBD2 may fit D (5 bases each). The sample was CD8+ T cells from peripheral blood, taken from a patient given anti-PD-1 treatment. This chain's CDR3 is CASRRGQEQYF. DNA of the CDR3: TGTGCCAGCCGCCGGGGCCAGGAGCAGTACTTC.